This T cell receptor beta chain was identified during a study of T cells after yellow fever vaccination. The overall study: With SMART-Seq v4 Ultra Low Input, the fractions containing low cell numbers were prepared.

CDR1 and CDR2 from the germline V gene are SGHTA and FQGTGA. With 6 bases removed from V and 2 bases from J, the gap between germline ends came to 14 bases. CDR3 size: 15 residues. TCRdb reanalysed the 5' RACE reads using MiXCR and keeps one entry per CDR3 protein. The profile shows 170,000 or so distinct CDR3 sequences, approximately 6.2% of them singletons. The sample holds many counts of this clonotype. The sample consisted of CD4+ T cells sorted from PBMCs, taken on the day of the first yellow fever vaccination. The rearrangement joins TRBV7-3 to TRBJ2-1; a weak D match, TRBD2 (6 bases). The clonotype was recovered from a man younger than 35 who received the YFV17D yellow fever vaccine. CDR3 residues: CASSPSGPPYNEQFF. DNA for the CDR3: TGTGCCAGCAGTCCAAGCGGGCCTCCCTACAATGAGCAGTTCTTC.